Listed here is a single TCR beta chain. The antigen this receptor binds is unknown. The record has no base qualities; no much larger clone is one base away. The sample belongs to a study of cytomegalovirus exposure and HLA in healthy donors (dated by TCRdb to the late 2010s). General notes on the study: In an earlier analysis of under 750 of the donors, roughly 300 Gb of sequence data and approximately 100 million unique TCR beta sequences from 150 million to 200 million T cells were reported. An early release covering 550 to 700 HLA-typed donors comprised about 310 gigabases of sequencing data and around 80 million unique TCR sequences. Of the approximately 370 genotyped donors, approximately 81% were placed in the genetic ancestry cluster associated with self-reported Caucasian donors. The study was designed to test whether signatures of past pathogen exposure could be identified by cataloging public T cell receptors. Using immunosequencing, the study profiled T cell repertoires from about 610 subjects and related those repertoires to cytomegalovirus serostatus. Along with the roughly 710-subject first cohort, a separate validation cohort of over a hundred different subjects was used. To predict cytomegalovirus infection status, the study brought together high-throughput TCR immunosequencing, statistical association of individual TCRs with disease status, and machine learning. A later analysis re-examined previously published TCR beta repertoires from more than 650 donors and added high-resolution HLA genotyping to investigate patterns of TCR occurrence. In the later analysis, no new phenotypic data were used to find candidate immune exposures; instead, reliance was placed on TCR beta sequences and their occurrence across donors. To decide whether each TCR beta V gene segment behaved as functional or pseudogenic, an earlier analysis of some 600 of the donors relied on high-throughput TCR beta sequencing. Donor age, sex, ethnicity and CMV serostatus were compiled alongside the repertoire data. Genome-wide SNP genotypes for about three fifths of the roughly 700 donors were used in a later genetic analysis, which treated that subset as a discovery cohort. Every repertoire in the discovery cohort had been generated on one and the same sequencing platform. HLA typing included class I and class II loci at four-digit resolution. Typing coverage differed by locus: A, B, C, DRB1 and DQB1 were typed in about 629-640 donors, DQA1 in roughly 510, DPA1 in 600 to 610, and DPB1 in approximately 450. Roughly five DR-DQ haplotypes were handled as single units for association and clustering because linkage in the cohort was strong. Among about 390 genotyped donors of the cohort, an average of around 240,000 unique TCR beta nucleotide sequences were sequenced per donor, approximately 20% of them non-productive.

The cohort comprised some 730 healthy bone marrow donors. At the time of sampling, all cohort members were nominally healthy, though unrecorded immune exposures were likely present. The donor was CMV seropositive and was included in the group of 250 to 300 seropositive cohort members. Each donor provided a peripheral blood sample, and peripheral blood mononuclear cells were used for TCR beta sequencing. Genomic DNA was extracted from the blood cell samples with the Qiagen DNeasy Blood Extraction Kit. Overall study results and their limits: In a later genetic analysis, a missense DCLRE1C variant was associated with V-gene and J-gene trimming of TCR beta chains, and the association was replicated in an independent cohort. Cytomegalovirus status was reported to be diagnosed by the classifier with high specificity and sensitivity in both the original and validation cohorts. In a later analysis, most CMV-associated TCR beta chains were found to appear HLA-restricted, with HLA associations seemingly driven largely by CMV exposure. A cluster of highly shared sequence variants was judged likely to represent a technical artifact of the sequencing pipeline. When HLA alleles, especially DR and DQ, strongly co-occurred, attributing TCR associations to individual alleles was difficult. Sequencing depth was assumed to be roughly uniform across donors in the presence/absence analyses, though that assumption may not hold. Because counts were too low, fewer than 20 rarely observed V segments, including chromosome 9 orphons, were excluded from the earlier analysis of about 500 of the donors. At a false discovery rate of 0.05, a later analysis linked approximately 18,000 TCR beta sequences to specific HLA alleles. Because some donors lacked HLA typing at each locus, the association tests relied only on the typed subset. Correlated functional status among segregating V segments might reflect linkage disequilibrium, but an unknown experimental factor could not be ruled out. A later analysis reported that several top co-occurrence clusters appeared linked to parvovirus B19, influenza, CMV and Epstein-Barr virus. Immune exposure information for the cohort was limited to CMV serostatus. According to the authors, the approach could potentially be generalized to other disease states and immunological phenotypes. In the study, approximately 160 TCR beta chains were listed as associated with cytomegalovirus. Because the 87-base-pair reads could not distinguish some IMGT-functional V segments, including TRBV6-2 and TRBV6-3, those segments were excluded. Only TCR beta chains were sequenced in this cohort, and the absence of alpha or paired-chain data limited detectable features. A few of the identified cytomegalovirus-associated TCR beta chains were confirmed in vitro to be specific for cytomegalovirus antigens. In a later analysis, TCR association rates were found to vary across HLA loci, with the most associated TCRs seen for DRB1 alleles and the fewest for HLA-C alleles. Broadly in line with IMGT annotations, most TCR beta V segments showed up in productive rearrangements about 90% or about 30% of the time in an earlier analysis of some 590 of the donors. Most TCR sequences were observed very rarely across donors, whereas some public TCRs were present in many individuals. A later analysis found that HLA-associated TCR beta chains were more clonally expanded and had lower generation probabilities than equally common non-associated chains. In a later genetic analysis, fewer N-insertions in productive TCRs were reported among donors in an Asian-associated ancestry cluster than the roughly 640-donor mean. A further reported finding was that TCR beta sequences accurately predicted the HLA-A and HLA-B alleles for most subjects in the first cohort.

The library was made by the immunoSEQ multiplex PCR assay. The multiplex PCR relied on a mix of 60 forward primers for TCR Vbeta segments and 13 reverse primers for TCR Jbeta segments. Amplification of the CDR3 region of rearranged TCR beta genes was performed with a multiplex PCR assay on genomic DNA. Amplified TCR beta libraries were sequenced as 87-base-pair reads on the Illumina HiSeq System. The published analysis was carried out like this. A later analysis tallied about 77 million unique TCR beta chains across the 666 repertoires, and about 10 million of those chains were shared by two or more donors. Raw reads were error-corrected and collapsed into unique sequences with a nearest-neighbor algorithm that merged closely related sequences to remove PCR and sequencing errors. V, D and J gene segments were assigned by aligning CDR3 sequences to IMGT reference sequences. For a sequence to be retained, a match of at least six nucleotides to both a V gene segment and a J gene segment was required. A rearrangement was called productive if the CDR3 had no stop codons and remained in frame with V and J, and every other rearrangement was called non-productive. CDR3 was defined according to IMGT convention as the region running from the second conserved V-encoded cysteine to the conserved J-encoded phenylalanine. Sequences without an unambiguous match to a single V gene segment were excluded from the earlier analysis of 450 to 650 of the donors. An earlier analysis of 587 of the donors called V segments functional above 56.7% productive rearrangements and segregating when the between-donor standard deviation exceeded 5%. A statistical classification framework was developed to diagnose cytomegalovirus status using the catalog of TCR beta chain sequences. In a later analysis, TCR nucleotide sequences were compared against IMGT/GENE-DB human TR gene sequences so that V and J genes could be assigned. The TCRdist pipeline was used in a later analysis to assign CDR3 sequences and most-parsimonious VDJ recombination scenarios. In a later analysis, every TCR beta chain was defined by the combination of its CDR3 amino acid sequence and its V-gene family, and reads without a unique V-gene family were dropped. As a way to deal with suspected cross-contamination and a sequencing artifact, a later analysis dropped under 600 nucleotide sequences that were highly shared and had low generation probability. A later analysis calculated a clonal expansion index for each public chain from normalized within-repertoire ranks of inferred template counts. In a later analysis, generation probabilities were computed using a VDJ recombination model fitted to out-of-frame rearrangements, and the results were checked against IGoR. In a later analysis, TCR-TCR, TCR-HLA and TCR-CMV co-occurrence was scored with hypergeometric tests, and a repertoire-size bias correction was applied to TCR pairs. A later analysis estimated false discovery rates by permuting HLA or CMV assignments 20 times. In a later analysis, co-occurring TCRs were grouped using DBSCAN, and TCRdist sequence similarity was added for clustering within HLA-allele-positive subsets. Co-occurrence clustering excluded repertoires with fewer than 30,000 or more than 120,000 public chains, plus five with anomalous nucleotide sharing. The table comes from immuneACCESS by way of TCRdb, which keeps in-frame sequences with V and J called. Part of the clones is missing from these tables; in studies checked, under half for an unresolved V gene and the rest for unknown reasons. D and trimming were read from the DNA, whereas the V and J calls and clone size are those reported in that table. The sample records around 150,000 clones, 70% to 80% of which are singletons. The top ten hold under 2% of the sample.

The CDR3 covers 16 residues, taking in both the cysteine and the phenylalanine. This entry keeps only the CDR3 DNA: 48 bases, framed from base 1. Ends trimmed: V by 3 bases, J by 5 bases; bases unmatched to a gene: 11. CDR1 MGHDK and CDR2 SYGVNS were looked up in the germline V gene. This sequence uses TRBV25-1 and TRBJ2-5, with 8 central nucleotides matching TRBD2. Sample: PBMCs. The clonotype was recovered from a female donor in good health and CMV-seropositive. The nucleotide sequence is TGTGCCAGCAGTGAGCCATCAGCGGGGGTGTATGAGACCCAGTACTTC. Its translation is CASSEPSAGVYETQYF.